This TCR beta chain was documented in a study of blood T cell repertoires in COVID-19. About the study: Researchers got acute and convalescent COVID-19 samples from the United States, Italy and Spain. From T cells, B-cell-depleted T cells, or PBMCs came the material, which was cDNA or gDNA.

Per the study methods: Amplification of reference gene primers was used by the study to estimate nucleated cell counts. TCRdb's table, derived via immunoSEQ multiplex PCR, lists solely in-frame clones and lacks some. V and J calls and clone size come straight from that table; D and trimming were deduced from the DNA. The repertoire has around 250,000 clones, approximately 85% of them found once; the top ten carry approximately 6.2%. Germline CDR1 and CDR2: SQVTM and ANQGSEA. There are 13 residues in the CDR3. Unmatched junction bases numbered 7, after V lost 4 bases and J lost 6 bases. This sequence originates from a woman of 80 years or more with COVID-19, enrolled during active disease. The sequencing sample was made of peripheral blood. The chain has TRBV29-1 and TRBJ2-7; 9 bases line up with TRBD1. CDR3 sequence reads: CSVAGQGTAEQYF. CDR3 nucleotide sequence: TGCAGCGTTGCGGGACAGGGAACCGCCGAGCAGTACTTC.